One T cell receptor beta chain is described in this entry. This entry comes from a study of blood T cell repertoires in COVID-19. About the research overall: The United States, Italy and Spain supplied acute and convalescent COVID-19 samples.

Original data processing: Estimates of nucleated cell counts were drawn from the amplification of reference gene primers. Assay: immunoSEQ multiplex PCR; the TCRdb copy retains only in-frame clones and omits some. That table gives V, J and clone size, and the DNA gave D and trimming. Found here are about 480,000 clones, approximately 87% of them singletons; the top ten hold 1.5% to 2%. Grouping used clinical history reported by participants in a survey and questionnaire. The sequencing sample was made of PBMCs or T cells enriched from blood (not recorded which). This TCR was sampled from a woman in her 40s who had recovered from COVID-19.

The CDR3 nucleotides read TGTGCCAGCAGCTTGTACCCTCGAGGGAAAACTAATGAAAAACTGTTTTTT. This sequence encodes CASSLYPRGKTNEKLFF. The chain employs TRBV5-5 and TRBJ1-4; no clear D. The V end lost 1 base, the J end lost 1 base, and 14 bases lay between the germline ends. This CDR3 contains 17 residues. Germline assignment: CDR1 SGHKS and CDR2 YYEKEE (reference sequence).